This passage covers 16 T cell receptor beta chains from one sample sequenced in a study of cytotoxic CD8 clonotypes in ibrutinib-treated CLL. The data were produced by immunoSEQ multiplex PCR, yet TCRdb's version contains in-frame clones alone and is incomplete. The sample yields approximately 190,000 clones, 60% to 80% seen once. This specimen was PBMCs, taken after 12 months of ibrutinib treatment. All receptors come from a human donor with chronic lymphocytic leukemia.

This clone has more than one count but fewer than ten. This chain joins TRBV29-1 and TRBJ1-1; a weak D match, TRBD1 (6 bases). The CDR3 covers 13 residues. V was trimmed by 5 bases and J by 3 bases, leaving 13 bases between them. Germline assignment: CDR1 SQVTM and CDR2 ANQGSEA. CDR3 bases: TGCAGCGTTTTCATCCCAGGGGACACTGAAGCTTTCTTT. The encoded protein is CSVFIPGDTEAFF.

This clone was seen just once. This chain links TRBV27 with TRBJ2-7; 7 positions match TRBD1. The CDR3 length is 18 residues. In germline, CDR1 is MNHEY, CDR2 SMNVEV (reference sequence). V lost 3 bases and J lost 0; bases outside the gene matches: 14. The CDR3 here is CASSLTGTDHDTSYEQYF. CDR3 sequence (DNA): TGTGCCAGCAGTTTGACCGGGACAGACCACGATACCTCCTACGAGCAGTACTTC.

The V and J genes are TRBV5-1 and TRBJ2-1; 7 bases are a match to TRBD2. The V gene end was trimmed by 0 bases and the J gene end by 7 bases; junction bases not matched to a gene: 7. The CDR3 runs 15 residues. In germline, CDR1 is SGHRS, CDR2 YFSETQ. In DNA, the CDR3 is TGCGCCAGCAGCTTGGGGGGCGGGAGCTTGAATGAGCAGTTCTTC. Protein: CASSLGGGSLNEQFF. The full variable domain, with the rest looked up from reference TRBV5-1 and TRBJ2-1, is KAGVTQTPRYLIKTRGQQVTLSCSPISGHRSVSWYQQTPGQGLQFLFEYFSETQRNKGNFPGRFSGRQFSNSRSEMNVSTLELGDSALYLCASSLGGGSLNEQFFGPGTRLTVL.

This clone was picked up a small number of times. This chain uses TRBV5-1 with TRBJ2-1, with 9 bases aligning to TRBD2. Germline CDR1 reads SGHRS; CDR2 reads YFSETQ. V dropped 2 bases and J dropped 0; count of bases not matched to a gene: 9. There are 18 residues in the CDR3. CDR3 DNA sequence: TGCGCCAGCAGCTTCCCAAAGAGCGGGGGGAACTCCTACAATGAGCAGTTCTTC. Translated, it gives CASSFPKSGGNSYNEQFF. Filled out from reference TRBV5-1 and TRBJ2-1, the complete variable domain reads KAGVTQTPRYLIKTRGQQVTLSCSPISGHRSVSWYQQTPGQGLQFLFEYFSETQRNKGNFPGRFSGRQFSNSRSEMNVSTLELGDSALYLCASSFPKSGGNSYNEQFFGPGTRLTVL.

The chain combines TRBV19 with TRBJ1-1; TRBD1 aligns across 9 bases. This CDR3 is 14 amino acids long. CDR1 is LNHDA, CDR2 SQIVND, per germline (reference sequence). V shed 5 bases, J shed 4 bases, and the junction held 5 bases outside the gene matches. CDR3 region: CASSRQGVGTEAFF. In nucleotides, the CDR3 is TGTGCCAGTAGTCGACAGGGGGTGGGCACTGAAGCTTTCTTT.

The rearrangement links TRBV5-1 to TRBJ2-5; the D call may be TRBD1 or TRBD2 (5 bases each). This CDR3 comprises 16 residues. Per the germline V gene, CDR1 is SGHRS and CDR2 is YFSETQ. Trimming took 2 bases from V and 1 from J, leaving 15 bases between them. The CDR3 bases are TGCGCCAGCAGCTTCACCTCAGGGACGGGCCAAGAGACCCAGTACTTC. Translation gives CASSFTSGTGQETQYF.

In this sample, this clone turned up a few times. The chain links TRBV30 to TRBJ2-7; D may be TRBD1 (5 bases). CDR1 is GTSNPN, CDR2 SVGIG, per germline (reference sequence). The V end lost 1 base, the J end lost 3 bases, and 19 bases lay between the germline ends. This CDR3 has 16 residues. As DNA, the CDR3 is TGTGCCTGGAGTGCAGGGAACCCCGGGTACCTCTACGAGCAGTACTTC. Amino acids: CAWSAGNPGYLYEQYF.

The J gene is TRBJ2-5, the V gene TRBV7-9; 11 nucleotides match TRBD1. Germline-derived CDR1 and CDR2 are SEHNR and FQNEAQ (reference sequence). This CDR3 has 17 residues. J was trimmed by 2 bases and V by 5 bases; bases with no gene match: 10. CDR3 protein: CASSPLAGTGGQETQYF. The CDR3 nucleotides read TGTGCCAGCAGCCCCCTCGCCGGGACAGGGGGTCAAGAGACCCAGTACTTC.

The rearrangement uses TRBV11-2 and TRBJ1-1; tentative D call: TRBD1 (6 bases). Deletions cut 5 bases from V and 5 bases from J, with 18 bases between. There are 15 residues in the CDR3. Germline assignment: CDR1 SGHAT and CDR2 FQNNGV. This CDR3 reads CASSIKTGGGTEAFF. Here the CDR3 DNA reads TGTGCCAGCAGCATAAAGACAGGCGGAGGGACTGAAGCTTTCTTT.

This chain uses TRBV5-1 with TRBJ1-1; TRBD1 agrees at 10 bases. CDR3 length: 15 residues. CDR1 SGHRS and CDR2 YFSETQ come from the germline V gene. V gave up 2 bases and J gave up 3 bases; unmatched junction bases: 4. The CDR3: CASSFVGTGDTEAFF. CDR3 DNA sequence: TGCGCCAGCAGCTTTGTAGGGACAGGGGACACTGAAGCTTTCTTT.

This clone showed up just a few times. This sequence joins TRBV12-5 and TRBJ2-1; 8 bases fit TRBD1. The V gene's germline CDR1 is LGHNT and CDR2 FRNRAP. Unmatched junction bases numbered 10, after V lost 4 bases and J lost 14 bases. This CDR3 has 13 amino acids. CDR3 region: CASGWGIGQGEFF. The CDR3 DNA follows: TGTGCTAGTGGTTGGGGCATCGGACAGGGTGAGTTCTTC.

The chain combines TRBV7-8 with TRBJ1-4, with 8 bases fitting TRBD1. V was clipped by 5 bases and J by 3 bases; unmatched bases: 5. The length of the CDR3 is 15 residues. The germline gives CDR1 SGHVS, CDR2 FQNEAQ. The CDR3 spells CASSQETGANEKLFF. CDR3 coding DNA: TGTGCCAGCAGCCAAGAGACAGGGGCTAATGAAAAACTGTTTTTT.

The J gene is TRBJ2-3, the V gene TRBV30; D unclear. The V and J ends lost 1 base and 5 bases respectively, with 4 bases between them. CDR1 and CDR2 from the germline V gene are GTSNPN and SVGIG (reference sequence). This CDR3 contains 11 residues. CDR3 sequence (DNA): TGTGCCTGGAGTGAATTAGATACGCAGTATTTT. Protein sequence: CAWSELDTQYF.

Concerning this clone: One end of the junction does not line up with germline, which may come from a read error. This chain connects TRBV6-1 to TRBJ2-7; 12 bases map to TRBD2. Germline CDR1 is MNHNS and CDR2 is SASEGT. This CDR3 region has 12 residues. The chain's CDR3 is CASSEGLAGGRF. The DNA of the CDR3 is TGTGCCAGCAGTGAAGGTCTAGCGGGGGGGCGGTTC.

The chain carries TRBV11-1 and TRBJ2-5, with TRBD1 matching over 11 bases. The CDR3 length is 15 residues. Trimming at V came to 5 bases and at J to 2 bases, leaving 4 bases not matched to a gene. The germline V gene has CDR1 SGHAT and CDR2 FQDESV (reference sequence). CDR3 DNA: TGTGCCAGCAGCCCCCGGGACAGGGGGCAAGAGACCCAGTACTTC. Protein product: CASSPRDRGQETQYF.

The chain recombines TRBV9 with TRBJ1-6; no clear D gene. CDR1 and CDR2 (germline): SGDLS, YYNGEE. The CDR3 sequence is 12 residues long. Trimming pared 0 bases from V and 9 bases from J, leaving 4 bases between. CDR3 DNA sequence: TGTGCCAGCAGCGTAGCTACTTCACCCCTCCACTTT. This sequence encodes CASSVATSPLHF.